The present T cell receptor (beta chain) was sequenced within a study of T cells in localized non-small cell lung cancer. Overall study results and limits: Elevated circulating T cell density in blood was associated with longer overall survival.

The CDR3 is made up of 16 amino acids. V lost 6 bases, J lost 0 bases, and 14 bases lay in between. The V gene's germline CDR1 is MDHEN and CDR2 SYDVKM. As concerns this clone: Its antigen is unidentified.

Using immunoSEQ multiplex PCR, the repertoire was profiled, and TCRdb retains in-frame clones only, with some absent. The repertoire holds 14,000 or so clones, with over 85% as singletons. This clonotype was sampled from a man aged 35-69 years with stage III lung adenocarcinoma. This chain links TRBV28 with TRBJ1-4, with no clear D. Sequenced material: peripheral blood mononuclear cells, taken before any cancer treatment. This chain's CDR3 is CASRPPEVSTNEKLFF. The CDR3 coding sequence is TGTGCCAGCAGGCCACCGGAAGTTTCAACTAATGAAAAACTGTTTTTT. Based on the CDR3 plus reference TRBV28 and TRBJ1-4, the full variable domain is DVKVTQSSRYLVKRTGEKVFLECVQDMDHENMFWYRQDPGLGLRLIYFSYDVKMKEKGDIPEGYSVSREKKERFSLILESASTNQTSMYLCASRPPEVSTNEKLFFGSGTQLSVL.